A selection of T cell receptor beta chains follows, all from one sample in a study of T cell repertoires in ileal Crohn's disease. This table comes from immunoSEQ multiplex PCR, and its TCRdb copy is limited to in-frame clones, with some not included. The table records 6,500 to 7,000 clones, under 85% of them present only once. The source material was ileal tissue. The receptors stem from an adult with Crohn's disease. Each CDR3 is given without its conserved first and last residue. The order of the fields is V gene, J gene, CDR3 protein.

v_gene: TRBV6-1; j_gene: TRBJ2-1; CDR3aa: ASSESSENNEQF
v_gene: TRBV4-3; j_gene: TRBJ1-5; CDR3aa: ASSQVEGSNQPQH
v_gene: TRBV10-1; j_gene: TRBJ2-2; CDR3aa: ASSRIAGPKGEGRTGELF
v_gene: TRBV28; j_gene: TRBJ2-1; CDR3aa: ASSPAGRNAGDEQF
v_gene: TRBV6-5; j_gene: TRBJ2-1; CDR3aa: ASSLTGTAYNEQF
v_gene: TRBV5-1; j_gene: TRBJ2-3; CDR3aa: ASSLSGRALDTQY
v_gene: TRBV4-2; j_gene: TRBJ1-2; CDR3aa: ASSQGSRSLYGYT
v_gene: TRBV28; j_gene: TRBJ1-5; CDR3aa: ASSLWTGRSNQPQH
v_gene: TRBV28; j_gene: TRBJ1-2; CDR3aa: ASSSIIGQTLYGYT
v_gene: TRBV7-9; j_gene: TRBJ1-1; CDR3aa: ASSPQGNTEAF
v_gene: TRBV5-1; j_gene: TRBJ2-2; CDR3aa: ASRPDRTNTGELF
v_gene: TRBV5-6; j_gene: TRBJ2-1; CDR3aa: ASSSLTSGRLIEQF
v_gene: TRBV19; j_gene: TRBJ2-7; CDR3aa: ASSLRTASYEQY
v_gene: TRBV19; j_gene: TRBJ2-3; CDR3aa: ASSMVGGTDTQY
v_gene: TRBV4-1; j_gene: TRBJ2-7; CDR3aa: ASSQRTSGSTYEQY
v_gene: TRBV4-2; j_gene: TRBJ2-5; CDR3aa: ASSQENSGSGRETQY
v_gene: TRBV28; j_gene: TRBJ1-2; CDR3aa: ASSYRGLGYT
v_gene: TRBV15; j_gene: TRBJ2-4; CDR3aa: ATSRDRSGGDIQY
v_gene: TRBV11-3; j_gene: TRBJ2-1; CDR3aa: ASSLGAAGVSGEQF
v_gene: TRBV14; j_gene: TRBJ2-2; CDR3aa: ASSQVSGLAGELF
v_gene: TRBV9; j_gene: TRBJ2-3; CDR3aa: ASSVATGWTGGTDTQY
v_gene: TRBV10-2; j_gene: TRBJ1-5; CDR3aa: ATLQGLNQPQH
v_gene: TRBV27; j_gene: TRBJ2-1; CDR3aa: ASTSGLDEQF
v_gene: TRBV30; j_gene: TRBJ1-2; CDR3aa: AWMGGATIYT
v_gene: TRBV11-2; j_gene: TRBJ2-3; CDR3aa: ASSRLAKQPPSTDTQY
v_gene: TRBV7-2; j_gene: TRBJ1-3; CDR3aa: ASSLSGSGNTIY
v_gene: TRBV21-1; j_gene: TRBJ1-2; CDR3aa: ASSNRDRRSCGYT
v_gene: TRBV7-3; j_gene: TRBJ1-5; CDR3aa: ASSLEQVSNQPQH
v_gene: TRBV7-2; j_gene: TRBJ1-1; CDR3aa: ASSLQALNTEAF
v_gene: TRBV27; j_gene: TRBJ2-1; CDR3aa: ASRTAGGPGLNEQF
v_gene: TRBV5-1; j_gene: TRBJ2-5; CDR3aa: ASSLSQGRETQY
v_gene: TRBV6-5; j_gene: TRBJ2-1; CDR3aa: ASSQPGQWNNEQF
v_gene: TRBV5-1; j_gene: TRBJ1-2; CDR3aa: ASSFTGTGGEGYT